The 29 T cell receptor beta chains below were found in one sample sequenced in a study of shared clonotypes between healthy human individuals. The table came from immunoSEQ multiplex PCR; TCRdb's copy has only in-frame clones and leaves some out. The sample carries 2 million to 2.5 million clones, roughly 92% recorded once. Sequenced: naive CD4+ T cells from PBMCs. The subset is: CD45RA+ positively selected. Receptors originate from a man aged 18 to 29 in good health. Some clones in this sample may be carry-over from other donors' samples.

The CDR3 DNA is TGTGCCAGCAGCCAAGACCCAGACAGGGGGCCGTCTTTCTTT. The encoded protein is CASSQDPDRGPSFF. The chain employs TRBV4-2 and TRBJ1-1; 10 nucleotides line up with TRBD1. V lost 0 bases, J lost 12 bases, and 7 bases stayed unmatched. Germline CDR1 LGHNA, CDR2 YNFKEQ. This CDR3 region has 14 residues.

The chain employs TRBV7-8 and TRBJ2-1, with D uncertain. The CDR3 is made up of 13 amino acids. Trimming stripped 8 bases from V and 0 bases from J, with 8 bases between. Germline V gene data show CDR1 as SGHVS and CDR2 as FQNEAQ. This chain's CDR3 is CASGVGSYNEQFF. For the CDR3, the DNA is TGTGCCAGCGGGGTCGGCTCCTACAATGAGCAGTTCTTC.

CDR3 DNA: TGTGCCAGCAGCTTGCCAGGCCACACTAGCACAGATACGCAGTATTTT. This encodes CASSLPGHTSTDTQYF. The chain recombines TRBV5-4 with TRBJ2-3; D remains unclear. Germline CDR1 reads SGHNT; CDR2 reads YYREEE (reference sequence). The CDR3 has 16 residues. Deletions cut 1 base from V and 0 bases from J, with 12 bases between.

A note on this clone: Distinct nucleotide sequences in the sample also encode this CDR3. The chain carries TRBV7-2 and TRBJ1-5; perhaps TRBD1 as D (5 bases). Germline CDR1 SGHTA, CDR2 FQGNSA. CDR3 length: 13 residues. The germline V and J ends were trimmed by 5 bases and 4 bases, with 9 bases remaining between them. CDR3 in amino acids: CASSNGANQPQHF. DNA of the CDR3: TGTGCCAGCAGCAACGGGGCGAATCAGCCCCAGCATTTT.

This chain connects TRBV7-3 to TRBJ2-6; D possibly uses TRBD1 or TRBD2 (5 bases each). Looked up from germline, CDR1 is SGHTA and CDR2 is FQGTGA. With 5 bases removed from V and 0 bases from J, the gap between germline ends came to 14 bases. The CDR3 covers 17 residues. This CDR3 is CASSRDGSYSGANVLTF. CDR3 sequence (DNA): TGTGCCAGCAGCCGGGACGGAAGTTACTCTGGGGCCAACGTCCTGACTTTC.

This clone was seen more than once but under ten times. This chain connects TRBV28 to TRBJ2-3; D uncertain. V was cut by 1 base and J by 5 bases, with 4 bases left in between. CDR3 length: 12 residues. Germline loops: CDR1 MDHEN, CDR2 SYDVKM. CDR3 residues: CASSLFIDTQYF. CDR3 nucleotides: TGTGCCAGCAGTTTATTTATAGATACGCAGTATTTT.

The chain has TRBV28 and TRBJ2-7, with 13 positions matching TRBD2. Germline V lookup: CDR1 MDHEN, CDR2 SYDVKM. The CDR3 runs to 15 residues. V was clipped by 6 bases and J by 1 base; unmatched bases: 3. The CDR3 nucleotides are TGTGCCAGCAGAAAACTAGCGGGAGGGTCCTACGAGCAGTACTTC. Encoded protein: CASRKLAGGSYEQYF.

The rearrangement links TRBV9 to TRBJ2-3; D might be TRBD2 (5 bases). CDR3 length: 15 residues. Germline lookup yields CDR1 SGDLS and CDR2 YYNGEE. V lost 1 base to trimming and J lost 5 bases, with 14 bases between them. DNA for the CDR3: TGTGCCAGCAGCGTAATCGGGGAGAGAGGAGATACGCAGTATTTT. Protein product: CASSVIGERGDTQYF.

Here the CDR3 reads CASSQVNGYEQYF. The CDR3 region has the DNA TGTGCCAGCAGCCAAGTCAACGGCTACGAGCAGTACTTC. V is TRBV14 and J is TRBJ2-7; D is uncertain. The CDR3 runs 13 residues. V was trimmed by 1 base and J by 3 bases, leaving 7 bases between them. Germline V gene data show CDR1 as SGHDN and CDR2 as FVKESK.

The rearrangement links TRBV18 to TRBJ1-5; D gene uncertain. The V end lost 2 bases, the J end lost 2 bases, and 7 bases lay between the germline ends. The length of the CDR3 is 14 residues. Germline V lookup: CDR1 KGHSH, CDR2 LQKENI. The CDR3 loop reads CASSPSSGNQPQHF. The DNA of the CDR3 is TGTGCCAGCTCACCATCCTCTGGCAATCAGCCCCAGCATTTT. Together with reference TRBV18 and TRBJ1-5, the CDR3 gives the full variable domain: NAGVMQNPRHLVRRRGQEARLRCSPMKGHSHVYWYRQLPEEGLKFMVYLQKENIIDESGMPKERFSAEFPKEGPSILRIQQVVRGDSAAYFCASSPSSGNQPQHFGDGTRLSIL.

The rearrangement uses TRBV5-1 and TRBJ2-2; TRBD2 aligns across 8 bases. The CDR3 spans 17 residues. The trim removed 3 bases at V and 6 bases at J, leaving 13 bases unmatched. In germline, CDR1 is SGHRS, CDR2 YFSETQ. The CDR3 bases are TGCGCCAGCAGCTCTCTCGGGCGGGAGGCTCTCCCCGGGGAGCTGTTTTTT. Translated: CASSSLGREALPGELFF.

The CDR3 here is CASSKLGGLADTQYF. The CDR3 DNA reads as TGTGCCAGTAGCAAGTTGGGGGGTTTGGCAGATACGCAGTATTTT. This chain uses TRBV19 with TRBJ2-3, with D tentatively TRBD2 (6 bases). Germline CDR1 LNHDA, CDR2 SQIVND (reference sequence). The CDR3 has 15 amino acids. Deletions cut 6 bases from V and 4 bases from J, with 17 bases between.

The V call is TRBV5-1, the J call TRBJ2-1; 14 bases agree with TRBD2. Germline V gene data show CDR1 as SGHRS and CDR2 as YFSETQ. With 4 bases clipped from V and 3 bases from J, the junction kept 9 bases outside the gene matches. The CDR3 has 18 residues. The CDR3 here is CASSPGTSGGPSYNEQFF. The CDR3 DNA is TGCGCCAGCAGCCCCGGGACTAGCGGGGGCCCCAGCTACAATGAGCAGTTCTTC.

V and J are TRBV7-9 and TRBJ2-7, with D unclear. The CDR3 loop spans 14 amino acids. With 2 bases removed from V and 3 bases from J, the gap between germline ends came to 11 bases. Germline assignment: CDR1 SEHNR and CDR2 FQNEAQ (reference sequence). This chain's CDR3 is CASSLTGFLYEQYF. The CDR3 nucleotides read TGTGCCAGCAGCTTAACGGGTTTCCTCTACGAGCAGTACTTC.

This rearrangement joins TRBV5-4 to TRBJ2-5; TRBD2 matches at 13 bases. Unmatched junction bases numbered 8, after V lost 4 bases and J lost 5 bases. The CDR3 covers 16 residues. Germline V CDR1 and CDR2: SGHNT, YYREEE (reference sequence). For the CDR3, the DNA is TGTGCCAGCAGCGTGGGACTAGCGGGATTCGCGGAGACCCAGTACTTC. Amino acid sequence: CASSVGLAGFAETQYF.

The chain joins TRBV4-1 to TRBJ1-5; 8 bases match TRBD1. Trimming took 5 bases from V and 7 from J; bases not matched to a gene: 10. The CDR3 has 15 residues. Germline CDR1 and CDR2: MGHRA and YSYEKL. CDR3 residues: CASSNLRGRGQPQHF. The CDR3 DNA reads TGCGCCAGCAGCAACCTCAGGGGGCGAGGGCAGCCCCAGCATTTT.

The V gene is TRBV6-1, the J gene TRBJ2-7, with 8 bases fitting TRBD2. V shed 2 bases, J shed 4 bases, and the junction held 10 bases outside the gene matches. In germline, CDR1 is MNHNS, CDR2 SASEGT. CDR3 length: 16 residues. The CDR3 loop reads CASSEIVTSGTYEQYF. The CDR3 DNA sequence: TGTGCCAGCAGTGAAATAGTAACTAGCGGAACTTACGAGCAGTACTTC.

The chain uses TRBV2 and TRBJ2-3, with 10 bases matching TRBD2. Germline CDR1 is SNHLY and CDR2 is FYNNEI. The CDR3 totals 16 residues. V lost 10 bases, J lost 0 bases, and 10 bases stayed unmatched. The CDR3 region has the DNA TGTGCCACCAGGACTAGCGGAAACCCTAGCACAGATACGCAGTATTTT. This translates into CATRTSGNPSTDTQYF.

This rearrangement joins TRBV28 to TRBJ2-3, with D hard to call. The V gene lost 3 bases and the J gene lost 4 bases, with 11 bases spanning the gap. Per germline, CDR1 MDHEN and CDR2 SYDVKM. The CDR3 consists of 14 residues. The DNA of the CDR3 is TGTGCCAGCAGTTTGGCCCACGGGCCAGATACGCAGTATTTT. Translation gives CASSLAHGPDTQYF. Using reference TRBV28 and TRBJ2-3 for the parts outside the CDR3, the full variable domain is DVKVTQSSRYLVKRTGEKVFLECVQDMDHENMFWYRQDPGLGLRLIYFSYDVKMKEKGDIPEGYSVSREKKERFSLILESASTNQTSMYLCASSLAHGPDTQYFGPGTRLTVL.

The chain recombines TRBV7-9 with TRBJ2-5, with D tentatively TRBD1 (6 bases). V was cut by 5 bases and J by 0 bases, with 10 bases left in between. This CDR3 spans 14 amino acids. Germline CDR1 is SEHNR and CDR2 is FQNEAQ (reference sequence). The CDR3 loop reads CASSVDRDQETQYF. CDR3 coding DNA: TGTGCCAGCAGCGTGGACAGAGACCAAGAGACCCAGTACTTC.

CDR3 residues: CASIYNVGASTGELFF. In DNA form, the CDR3 reads TGCGCCAGCATCTACAACGTGGGGGCGAGCACCGGGGAGCTGTTTTTT. The rearrangement uses TRBV5-1 and TRBJ2-2; a possible D gene is TRBD1 (6 bases). Germline V CDR1 and CDR2: SGHRS, YFSETQ. Trimming cost V 6 bases and J 4 bases, with 19 bases left between them. This CDR3 has 16 residues.

In this sample, this clone turned up once. This chain links TRBV21-1 with TRBJ2-7; no DNA check was done on the table's D call, TRBD1. TRBV21-1 is deemed a pseudogene. The CDR3 loop spans 12 amino acids. The CDR3 protein is CARGTGDYEQYF. The CDR3 DNA reads as TGTGCCAGGGGGACAGGGGACTACGAGCAGTACTTC.

CDR3 DNA: TGTGCCAGCATTGGCAGTTCGTCCAGGGCCCCCTACGAGCAGTACTTC. Protein product: CASIGSSSRAPYEQYF. J is TRBJ2-7 and V is TRBV28, with D possibly TRBD1 on 5 matching bases. The ends were cut back, 7 bases at V and 2 bases at J, with 21 bases in the middle. Germline V gene data show CDR1 as MDHEN and CDR2 as SYDVKM. This CDR3 comprises 16 residues.

The chain has TRBV29-1 and TRBJ2-5; the D gene could be TRBD1 or TRBD2 (5 bases each). Germline assignment: CDR1 SQVTM and CDR2 ANQGSEA. The V end was cut by 1 base, the J end by 9 bases, with 15 bases between. CDR3 size: 13 residues. CDR3 loop: CSVEAPWDGAQYF. DNA for the CDR3: TGCAGCGTTGAAGCCCCGTGGGACGGAGCCCAGTACTTC.

The chain couples TRBV7-9 to TRBJ2-2, with a weak D call TRBD2 (6 bases). The germline V gene encodes CDR1 SEHNR and CDR2 FQNEAQ (reference sequence). Trimming took 3 bases from V and 5 from J, leaving 13 bases between them. The CDR3 sequence is 15 residues long. The CDR3, as DNA: TGTGCCAGCAGCTTCGGGGGAGTGAGGACCGGGGAGCTGTTTTTT. It codes for CASSFGGVRTGELFF. Complete variable domain (other parts from reference TRBV7-9 and TRBJ2-2): DTGVSQNPRHKITKRGQNVTFRCDPISEHNRLYWYRQTLGQGPEFLTYFQNEAQLEKSRLLSDRFSAERPKGSFSTLEIQRTEQGDSAMYLCASSFGGVRTGELFFGEGSRLTVL.

The chain joins TRBV28 to TRBJ1-2; 8 positions agree with TRBD1. Germline CDR1 is MDHEN and CDR2 is SYDVKM. V lost 5 bases, J lost 3 bases, and 5 bases stayed unmatched. This CDR3 is built from 14 residues. As DNA, the CDR3 is TGTGCCAGCAGTACTCAGGGGGCGCACTATGGCTACACCTTC. This encodes CASSTQGAHYGYTF.

As regards this clone: This sample also contains other DNA sequences that code for the same CDR3. This sequence joins TRBV29-1 and TRBJ1-1; D gene uncertain. V shed 1 base and J shed 0 bases, with 9 bases lying between them. The CDR3 length is 14 residues. The germline CDR1 and CDR2 sequences are SQVTM and ANQGSEA. The CDR3 reads CSVEGLRVNTEAFF. The CDR3 DNA reads TGCAGCGTTGAAGGGCTTCGAGTGAACACTGAAGCTTTCTTT.

CDR3 DNA sequence: TGTGCCAGCTCACCACTTGGACTAGCGGGAGAAGAGACCCAGTACTTC. Translating it yields CASSPLGLAGEETQYF. The chain has TRBV18 and TRBJ2-5; 13 positions agree with TRBD2. Germline CDR1 KGHSH, CDR2 LQKENI. V shed 1 base and J 3 bases; nucleotides not matched to a gene: 2. The CDR3 runs to 16 residues.

The chain combines TRBV18 with TRBJ2-2, with D unclear. The germline V and J ends were trimmed by 3 bases and 1 base, with 9 bases remaining between them. Germline V CDR1 and CDR2: KGHSH, LQKENI. This CDR3 is built from 15 residues. DNA for the CDR3: TGTGCCAGCTCACCGGTGGCGGAGAACACCGGGGAGCTGTTTTTT. Protein: CASSPVAENTGELFF.